This TCR beta chain stems from a study of regulatory T cells in long-lasting Graves disease. Ten or more counts support this clonotype. Arm-PCR with iRepertoire HTBI primers amplified the CDR3 regions for these TCR beta libraries. TCRdb re-called the multiplex PCR reads with MiXCR, one entry per CDR3 protein. The sample carries about 430,000 distinct CDR3 sequences, approximately 15% recorded once. The time point was: newly diagnosed GD, antithyroid drugs for less than 3 months. Following extraction of RNA from PBMCs, that RNA was used to make the TCR library. The V gene end was trimmed by 5 bases and the J gene end by 6 bases; junction bases not matched to a gene: 9. The germline CDR1 and CDR2 sequences are DFQATT and SNEGSKA (reference sequence). The CDR3 runs 14 residues. The sample was also reused in another study, on T cells in Graves' hyperthyroidism and ophthalmopathy. From that second work: Those patients with uncontrolled infection, other autoimmune disease, pregnancy or lactation were excluded.

The clonotype originates from a woman aged 40-49 years with Graves disease. This sequence joins TRBV20-1 and TRBJ2-7; 11 bases fit TRBD1. Sample: peripheral blood mononuclear cells (PBMCs), taken at new diagnosis, from a patient treated with antithyroid drugs. The CDR3 bases are TGCAGTGCTGCATCCCGGGACAGGGGGAGCGAGCAGTACTTC. Translation gives CSAASRDRGSEQYF.